Listed below are T cell receptor beta chains from one sample, sequenced in a study of T cell repertoires and HLA-DP antigens. Their specific antigens are unknown. The assay was immunoSEQ multiplex PCR, and TCRdb's table has in-frame clones only and misses some. The sample has some 110,000 clones; about 92% are singletons. The source material was CD4+ T cells from PBMCs. These receptors all stem from a young woman in good health and CMV-seronegative. CDR3s include the opening cysteine and the closing phenylalanine or tryptophan. The D gene is left open where the match is weak. Clone size is not always given. Where it is, it says once, few, many or a class for expanded clones.

TRBV5-1	-	-	TRBJ1-4	TGCGCCAGCAGCTTGGGGGATTTTAATGAAAAACTGTTTTTT	CASSLGDFNEKLFF
TRBV19	-	-	TRBJ1-5	TGTGCCAGTAGTAGGGGGGGGAAGCAGCCCCAGCATTTT	CASSRGGKQPQHF
TRBV6-4	-	-	TRBJ2-3	TGTGCCAGCAGCACCCAAGGTAGAGATACGCAGTATTTT	CASSTQGRDTQYF
TRBV5-6	-	-	TRBJ2-5	TGTGCCAGCAGCTTTCTGGCTGGCGGATACCAAGAGACCCAGTACTTC	CASSFLAGGYQETQYF
TRBV2	TRBD1	-	TRBJ1-5	TGTGCCAGCAGATTGGGGTCAACAGGGGGTCAGCCCCAGCATTTT	CASRLGSTGGQPQHF
TRBV29-1	-	once	TRBJ2-5	TGCAGCGTTGAAGGTAGACAGGTCCAGGGGACCCAGTACTTC	CSVEGRQVQGTQYF
TRBV29-1	-	-	TRBJ1-4	TGCAGCGTCCGTTCGAAGGGGAATGAAAAACTGTTTTTT	CSVRSKGNEKLFF
TRBV5-4	TRBD1	-	TRBJ2-2	TGTGCCAGCAGCCCCGACAGGGGAGTCACCGGGGAGCTGTTTTTT	CASSPDRGVTGELFF
TRBV7-2	TRBD2	-	TRBJ2-7	TGTGCCAGCAGCCTCGGGACTAGGTACTACGAGCAGTACTTC	CASSLGTRYYEQYF
TRBV7-2	TRBD1	few	TRBJ1-2	TGTGCCAGCAGCCCACCCCCGGGACAGGGGTATGGCTACACCTTC	CASSPPPGQGYGYTF
TRBV18	-	-	TRBJ1-1	TGTGCCAGCTCACAGGCAGAGAACACTGAAGCTTTCTTT	CASSQAENTEAFF
TRBV7-9	-	-	TRBJ1-1	TGTGCCAGCAGCTTAGGGAGACTGAACACTGAAGCTTTCTTT	CASSLGRLNTEAFF
TRBV4-1	-	-	TRBJ1-3	TGCGCCAGCAGCCACGGGGGAAGGGAAGGAAACACCATATATTTT	CASSHGGREGNTIYF
TRBV7-9	-	few	TRBJ1-2	TGTGCCAGCAGCTTAAGGGGTCTGGACGGCTACACCTTC	CASSLRGLDGYTF
TRBV5-1	TRBD2	-	TRBJ2-1	TGCGCCAGCAGTTTTAGCGGGGCCTCCTACAATGAGCAGTTCTTC	CASSFSGASYNEQFF
TRBV18	TRBD1	-	TRBJ2-5	TGTGCCAGCTCACCGATTGCGGGACAGGGGGCCGGGGAGACCCAGTACTTC	CASSPIAGQGAGETQYF
TRBV11-2	-	-	TRBJ2-3	TGTGCCAGCAGCTTAGCGGGGTTGGGAACAGATACGCAGTATTTT	CASSLAGLGTDTQYF
TRBV9	-	few	TRBJ1-2	TGTGCCAGCAGCGTCGGAGGACCTAACTATGGCTACACCTTC	CASSVGGPNYGYTF
TRBV29-1	-	-	TRBJ1-1	TGCAGCGTTGAACTACTCACGAGGACTGAAGCTTTCTTT	CSVELLTRTEAFF
TRBV7-9	TRBD1	-	TRBJ2-7	TGTGCCAGCAGCTTAGGAGTACAGGGGGCGTACGAGCAGTACTTC	CASSLGVQGAYEQYF
TRBV15	TRBD1	-	TRBJ2-6	TGTGCCACCAGCAGAGTCCAGGGGGAATTTGGGGCCAACGTCCTGACTTTC	CATSRVQGEFGANVLTF
TRBV4-2	-	-	TRBJ1-2	TGTGCCAGCAGCCAAGTTGGGGCAATGGTCTATGGCTACACCTTC	CASSQVGAMVYGYTF
TRBV5-1	-	-	TRBJ1-6	TGCGCCAGCAGCTTGGCGGAAAGGGGGACGGATTCACCCCTCCACTTT	CASSLAERGTDSPLHF
TRBV18	-	-	TRBJ1-4	TGTGCCAGCTCACCGACCCGGTCTTGGGAAAAACTGTTTTTT	CASSPTRSWEKLFF
TRBV9	TRBD1	-	TRBJ1-6	TGTGCCAGCAGCGTAGGGGACAGGGACAATTCACCCCTCCACTTT	CASSVGDRDNSPLHF
TRBV4-1	TRBD1	-	TRBJ1-4	TGCGCCAGCAGCCAAGTAGGACAGGGGCTCGTCGGAGAAAAACTGTTTTTT	CASSQVGQGLVGEKLFF
TRBV29-1	TRBD2	-	TRBJ2-1	TGCAGCGATTGGGGGACTAGCGGGTACTACAATGAGCAGTTCTTC	CSDWGTSGYYNEQFF
TRBV18	TRBD1	-	TRBJ1-2	TGTGCCAGCTCACCGGCCCGGACAGGGGACTATGGCTACACCTTC	CASSPARTGDYGYTF
TRBV14	-	-	TRBJ2-5	TGTGCCAGCAGCCAAGATTGGCGGAGTGGACGCGAGACCCAGTACTTC	CASSQDWRSGRETQYF
TRBV6-1	-	-	TRBJ2-1	TGTGCCAGCATGGGGTTCTACAATGAGCAGTTCTTC	CASMGFYNEQFF
TRBV18	-	once	TRBJ2-1	TGTGCCAGCTCACCGAGGCAGGCCTTGACCTACAATGAGCAGTTCTTC	CASSPRQALTYNEQFF
TRBV2	TRBD1	-	TRBJ1-4	TGTGCCAGCAGTTTAGACAGGGGGGATGAAAAACTGTTTTTT	CASSLDRGDEKLFF
TRBV18	-	-	TRBJ1-2	TGTGCCAGCTCACCACGGATTAACTATGGCTACACCTTC	CASSPRINYGYTF
TRBV4-2	-	-	TRBJ2-1	TGTGCCAGCAGCCAAGTGGGGGGGGCCGATGAGCAGTTCTTC	CASSQVGGADEQFF
TRBV14	-	-	TRBJ2-7	TGTGCCAGCAGCCACAACCGAGGTCTGGCCTACGAGCAGTACTTC	CASSHNRGLAYEQYF
TRBV30	-	-	TRBJ1-4	TGTGCCTGGAGGGTCGGGGGGGAAAAACTGTTTTTT	CAWRVGGEKLFF
TRBV19	-	once	TRBJ1-1	TGTGCCAGTAGGTTCCTAAAACAGGGATACACTGAAGCTTTCTTT	CASRFLKQGYTEAFF
TRBV9	-	-	TRBJ2-3	TGTGCCAGCAGCGCTAGCACAGATACGCAGTATTTT	CASSASTDTQYF
TRBV2	-	-	TRBJ1-1	TGTGCCAGCACACTTAGTCAGGGGAACACTGAAGCTTTCTTT	CASTLSQGNTEAFF
TRBV4-3	-	-	TRBJ1-6	TGCGCCAGCAGCCAAGATTCCAAGGGGAGTTCACCCCTCCACTTT	CASSQDSKGSSPLHF
TRBV5-1	-	-	TRBJ2-3	TGCGCCAGCAGCTTGGATCAGGGGGGACCAGATACGCAGTATTTT	CASSLDQGGPDTQYF
TRBV7-3	TRBD1	-	TRBJ2-5	TGTGCCAGCAGCTTAACCGGCAGGGGGTCAGAGACCCAGTACTTC	CASSLTGRGSETQYF
TRBV14	-	-	TRBJ2-1	TGTGCCAGCAGTCTTACTAGTGCCAATGAGCAGTTCTTC	CASSLTSANEQFF
TRBV5-4	TRBD2	-	TRBJ2-7	TGTGCCAGCAGCGCCAGCGGGAACTCCTACGAGCAGTACTTC	CASSASGNSYEQYF
TRBV5-1	TRBD2	-	TRBJ2-5	TGCGCCAGCAGTAGTAGCGGGGGGCTCTTACGTGGGACCCAGTACTTC	CASSSSGGLLRGTQYF
TRBV6-6	-	-	TRBJ1-1	TGTGCCAGCACCCATAAACAGGGCTATAGCACTGAAGCTTTCTTT	CASTHKQGYSTEAFF
TRBV5-6	-	-	TRBJ1-1	TGTGCCAGCAGCAAAGACACTATCAGCACTGAAGCTTTCTTT	CASSKDTISTEAFF